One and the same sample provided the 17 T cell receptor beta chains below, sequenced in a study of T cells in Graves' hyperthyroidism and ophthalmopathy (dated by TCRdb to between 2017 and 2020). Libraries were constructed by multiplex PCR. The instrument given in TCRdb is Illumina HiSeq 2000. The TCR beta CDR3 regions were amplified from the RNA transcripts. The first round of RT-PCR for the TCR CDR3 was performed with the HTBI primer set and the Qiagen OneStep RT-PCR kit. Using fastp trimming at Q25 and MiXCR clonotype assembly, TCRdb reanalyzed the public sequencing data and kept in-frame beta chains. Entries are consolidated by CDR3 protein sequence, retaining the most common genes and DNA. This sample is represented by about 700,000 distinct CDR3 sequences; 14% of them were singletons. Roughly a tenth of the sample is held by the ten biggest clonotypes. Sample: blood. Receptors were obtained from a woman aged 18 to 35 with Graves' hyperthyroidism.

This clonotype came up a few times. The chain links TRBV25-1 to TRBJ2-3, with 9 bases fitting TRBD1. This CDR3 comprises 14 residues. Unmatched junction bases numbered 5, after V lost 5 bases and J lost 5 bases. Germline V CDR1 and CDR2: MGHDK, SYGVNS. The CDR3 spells CASSYVTGGDTQYF. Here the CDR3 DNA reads TGTGCCAGCAGTTACGTGACAGGGGGAGATACGCAGTATTTT.

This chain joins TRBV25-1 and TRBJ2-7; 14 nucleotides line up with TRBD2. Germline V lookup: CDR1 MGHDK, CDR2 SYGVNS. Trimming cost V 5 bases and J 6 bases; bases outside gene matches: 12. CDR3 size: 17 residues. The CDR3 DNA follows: TGTGCCAGCAGTCCGGGACTAGCGGGAGTAGAAGTGGGCGAGCAGTACTTC. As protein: CASSPGLAGVEVGEQYF.

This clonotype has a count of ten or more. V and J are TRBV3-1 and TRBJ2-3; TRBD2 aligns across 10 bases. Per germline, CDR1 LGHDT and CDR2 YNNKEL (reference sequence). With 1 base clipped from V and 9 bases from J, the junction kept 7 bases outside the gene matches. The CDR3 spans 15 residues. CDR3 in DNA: TGTGCCAGCAGCCAAGCCCTAGCGGGAGTGGGGACGCAGTATTTT. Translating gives CASSQALAGVGTQYF.

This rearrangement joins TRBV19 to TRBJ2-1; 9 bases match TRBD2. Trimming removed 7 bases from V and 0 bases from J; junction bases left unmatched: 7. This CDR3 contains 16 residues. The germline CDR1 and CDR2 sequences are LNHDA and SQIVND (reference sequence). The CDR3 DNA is TGTGCCAGTAACCCTAGCGGGGCGAGCTCCTACAATGAGCAGTTCTTC. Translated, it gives CASNPSGASSYNEQFF.

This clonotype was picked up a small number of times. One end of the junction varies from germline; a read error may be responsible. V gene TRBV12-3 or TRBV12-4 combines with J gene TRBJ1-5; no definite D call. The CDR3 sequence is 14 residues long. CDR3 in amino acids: CTSSLASQNQPQHF. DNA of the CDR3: TGTACCAGCAGTTTAGCCTCTCAGAATCAGCCCCAGCATTTT.

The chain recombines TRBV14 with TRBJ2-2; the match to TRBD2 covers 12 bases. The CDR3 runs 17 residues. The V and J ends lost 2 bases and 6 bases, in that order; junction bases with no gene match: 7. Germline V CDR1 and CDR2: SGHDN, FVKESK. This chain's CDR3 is CASSQPRLAGEPGELFF. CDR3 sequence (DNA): TGTGCCAGCAGCCAACCGCGACTAGCGGGAGAACCCGGGGAGCTGTTTTTT.

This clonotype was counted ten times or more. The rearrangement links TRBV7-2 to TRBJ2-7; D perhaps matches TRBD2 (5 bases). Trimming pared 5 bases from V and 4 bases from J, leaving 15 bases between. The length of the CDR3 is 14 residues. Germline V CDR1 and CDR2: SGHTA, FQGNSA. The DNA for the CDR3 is TGTGCCAGCAGCCCAGACTCCAGCGGATACGAGCAGTACTTC. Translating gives CASSPDSSGYEQYF.

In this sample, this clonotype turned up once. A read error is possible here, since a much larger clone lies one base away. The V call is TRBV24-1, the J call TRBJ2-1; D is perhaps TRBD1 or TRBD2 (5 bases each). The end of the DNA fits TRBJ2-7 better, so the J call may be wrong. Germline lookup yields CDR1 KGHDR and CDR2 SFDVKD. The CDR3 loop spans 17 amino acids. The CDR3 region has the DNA TGTGCCACCAGTGAGGGGGTGAGGCCGGGATCCTACAATGAGCAGTACTTC. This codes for CATSEGVRPGSYNEQYF.

The CDR3 region is CASSSFWQTNSNQPQHF. The CDR3 bases are TGTGCCAGTAGTAGTTTCTGGCAGACTAATAGCAATCAGCCCCAGCATTTT. The rearrangement uses TRBV19 and TRBJ1-5, with no clear D. With 4 bases removed from V and 0 bases from J, the gap between germline ends came to 16 bases. CDR3 length equals 17 residues. Germline V gene lookup returns CDR1 LNHDA and CDR2 SQIVND (reference sequence).

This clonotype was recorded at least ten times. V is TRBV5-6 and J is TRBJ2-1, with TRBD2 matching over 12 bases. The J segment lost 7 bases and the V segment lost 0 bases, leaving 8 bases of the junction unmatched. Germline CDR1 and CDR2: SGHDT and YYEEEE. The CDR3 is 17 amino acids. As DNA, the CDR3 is TGTGCCAGCAGCTTGGCCCTAGCGGGAGGGCCTCTGAATGAGCAGTTCTTC. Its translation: CASSLALAGGPLNEQFF.

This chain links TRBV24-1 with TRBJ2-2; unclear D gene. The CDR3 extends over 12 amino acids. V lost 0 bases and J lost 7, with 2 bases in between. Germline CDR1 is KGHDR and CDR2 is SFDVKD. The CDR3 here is CATSDLNGELFF. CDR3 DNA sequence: TGTGCCACCAGTGATTTGAACGGGGAGCTGTTTTTT.

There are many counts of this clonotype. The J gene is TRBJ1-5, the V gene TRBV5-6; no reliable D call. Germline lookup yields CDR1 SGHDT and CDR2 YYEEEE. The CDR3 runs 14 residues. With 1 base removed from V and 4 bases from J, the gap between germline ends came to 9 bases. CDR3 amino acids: CASSLRGRNQPQHF. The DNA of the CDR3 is TGTGCCAGCAGCTTGAGAGGGCGGAATCAGCCCCAGCATTTT.

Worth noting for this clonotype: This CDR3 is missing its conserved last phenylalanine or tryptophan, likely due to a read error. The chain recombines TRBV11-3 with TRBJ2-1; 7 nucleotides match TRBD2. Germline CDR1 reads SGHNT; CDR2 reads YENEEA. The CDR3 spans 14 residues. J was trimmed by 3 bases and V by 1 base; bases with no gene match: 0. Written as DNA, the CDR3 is TGTGCCAGCAGCTTAGGGACTAGCTACAATGAGCAGTTCGTC. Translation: CASSLGTSYNEQFV.

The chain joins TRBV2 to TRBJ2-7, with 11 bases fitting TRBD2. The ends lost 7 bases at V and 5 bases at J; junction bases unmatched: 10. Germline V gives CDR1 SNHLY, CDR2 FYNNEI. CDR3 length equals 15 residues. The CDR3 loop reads CASKRLAGGLNEQYF. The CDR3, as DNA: TGTGCCAGCAAACGCTTAGCGGGAGGGCTGAACGAGCAGTACTTC.

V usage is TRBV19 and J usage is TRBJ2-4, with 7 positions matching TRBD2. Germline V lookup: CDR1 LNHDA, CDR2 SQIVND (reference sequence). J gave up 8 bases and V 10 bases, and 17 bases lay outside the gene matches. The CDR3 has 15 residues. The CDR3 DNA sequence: TGTGCCACTTCAGCGACTAGCTCCGCTGCGGACATTCAGTACTTC. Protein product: CATSATSSAADIQYF.

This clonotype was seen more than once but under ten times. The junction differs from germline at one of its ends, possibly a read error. The CDR3 DNA is TGTGCCAGTAGTATCGGGGCAAATCCTCCACAGCAAGGGACCCAGTACTTC. Protein sequence: CASSIGANPPQQGTQYF. The V call is TRBV19, the J call TRBJ2-5, with D perhaps matching TRBD1 or TRBD2 (5 bases each). The CDR3 extends over 17 amino acids. CDR1 is LNHDA, CDR2 SQIVND, per germline (reference sequence).

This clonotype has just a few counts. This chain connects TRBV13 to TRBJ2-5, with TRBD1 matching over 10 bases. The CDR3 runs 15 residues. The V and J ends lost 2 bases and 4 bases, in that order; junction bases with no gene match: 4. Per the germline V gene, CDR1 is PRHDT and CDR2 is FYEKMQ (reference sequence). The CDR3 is CASSLRGTGVETQYF. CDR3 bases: TGTGCCAGCAGCTTAAGGGGGACAGGGGTAGAGACCCAGTACTTC.